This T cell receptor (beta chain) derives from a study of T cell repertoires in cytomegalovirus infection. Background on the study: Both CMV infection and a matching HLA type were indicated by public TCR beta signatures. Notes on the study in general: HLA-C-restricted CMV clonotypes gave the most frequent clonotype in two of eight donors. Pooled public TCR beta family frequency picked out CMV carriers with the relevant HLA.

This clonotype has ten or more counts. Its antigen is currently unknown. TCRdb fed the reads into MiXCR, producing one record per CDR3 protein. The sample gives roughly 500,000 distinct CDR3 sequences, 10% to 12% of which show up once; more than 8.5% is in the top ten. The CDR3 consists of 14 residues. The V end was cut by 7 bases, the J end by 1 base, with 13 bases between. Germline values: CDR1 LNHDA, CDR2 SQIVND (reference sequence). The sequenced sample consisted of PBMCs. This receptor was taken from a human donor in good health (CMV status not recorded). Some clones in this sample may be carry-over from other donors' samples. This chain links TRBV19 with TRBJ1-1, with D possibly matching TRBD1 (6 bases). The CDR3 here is CASIRTDPNTEAFF. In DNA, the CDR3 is TGTGCCAGTATCCGGACAGATCCGAACACTGAAGCTTTCTTT.